One sample yielded the 32 T cell receptor beta chains listed below, sequenced in a study of blood T cells in healthy people across ages. For the second PCR, which ran for roughly 6 to 12 cycles, a sample-barcoded 5' primer and a J-beta primer mix were used. Via MiXCR, TCRdb re-called the 5' RACE reads, giving one row per CDR3 protein. Of around 800,000 distinct CDR3 sequences detected, 25% to 30% appear once; the ten largest clones hold about 3%. Another study also made use of these data, one on T cells of mothers and their children.

Sample: blood. Receptor source: a boy younger than 18 in good health.

The rearrangement uses TRBV20-1 and TRBJ2-2; 11 bases match TRBD1. CDR1 DFQATT and CDR2 SNEGSKA come from the germline V gene (reference sequence). The junction had 10 bases not matched to a gene; V was cut back by 5 bases and J by 5 bases. CDR3 length: 16 residues. The CDR3 reads CSAAAWGQGGTGELFF. CDR3 bases: TGCAGTGCTGCCGCTTGGGGACAGGGGGGAACCGGGGAGCTGTTTTTT.

The rearrangement uses TRBV6-6 and TRBJ2-5, with 9 bases matching TRBD1. J was trimmed by 3 bases and V by 6 bases; bases with no gene match: 8. CDR1 is MNHNY, CDR2 SVGAGI, per germline (reference sequence). This CDR3 is built from 15 residues. The CDR3 is CASRPDRGWEETQYF. CDR3 in DNA: TGTGCCAGCAGACCGGACAGGGGATGGGAAGAGACCCAGTACTTC.

The V call is TRBV4-1, the J call TRBJ2-5; 10 nucleotides line up with TRBD1. The germline V gene has CDR1 MGHRA and CDR2 YSYEKL. The CDR3 is 15 amino acids. V lost 2 bases, J lost 2 bases, and 2 bases stayed unmatched. The CDR3 loop reads CASSQQDRGQETQYF. The CDR3, as DNA: TGCGCCAGCAGCCAACAGGACAGGGGGCAAGAGACCCAGTACTTC.

The chain couples TRBV20-1 to TRBJ2-7; 7 bases are a match to TRBD1. The V and J ends lost 5 bases and 2 bases, in that order; junction bases with no gene match: 3. This CDR3 spans 12 amino acids. The germline gives CDR1 DFQATT, CDR2 SNEGSKA (reference sequence). CDR3 coding DNA: TGCAGTGCTGAGGGGGCCACCTACGAGCAGTACTTC. Its protein product is CSAEGATYEQYF.

This clonotype has more than one count but fewer than ten. The gene calls are TRBV9 and TRBJ2-5; 7 positions agree with TRBD1. The length of the CDR3 is 15 residues. J was trimmed by 2 bases and V by 4 bases; bases with no gene match: 8. Germline V gene data show CDR1 as SGDLS and CDR2 as YYNGEE. CDR3 in amino acids: CASSRQGSRQETQYF. The DNA for the CDR3 is TGTGCCAGCAGCCGACAGGGTAGCCGACAAGAGACCCAGTACTTC.

The chain is built from TRBV25-1 and TRBJ1-1; D ambiguous. Germline CDR1 reads MGHDK; CDR2 reads SYGVNS. V was pared by 3 bases and J by 2 bases, with 7 bases between. The length of the CDR3 is 13 residues. The CDR3: CASSEFSNTEAFF. The CDR3 nucleotides are TGTGCCAGCAGTGAGTTTAGCAACACTGAAGCTTTCTTT.

V is TRBV7-9 and J is TRBJ2-5; 8 bases agree with TRBD1. Germline CDR1 reads SEHNR; CDR2 reads FQNEAQ (reference sequence). The CDR3 loop spans 15 amino acids. J was trimmed by 11 bases and V by 4 bases; bases with no gene match: 15. The CDR3 protein is CASSSTDRVGGEQYF. The CDR3 DNA reads as TGTGCCAGCAGCTCCACGGACAGGGTAGGGGGAGAGCAGTACTTC.

This clonotype was picked up one time. The chain has TRBV4-1 and TRBJ1-4; D is undetermined. Germline V CDR1 and CDR2: MGHRA, YSYEKL. Trimming cost V 1 base and J 6 bases, with 6 bases left between them. CDR3 length equals 13 residues. The CDR3 spells CASSQVPHEKLFF. In DNA form, the CDR3 reads TGCGCCAGCAGCCAAGTACCCCATGAAAAACTGTTTTTT.

This clonotype has a count of ten or more. J is TRBJ1-1 and V is TRBV3-1; D is perhaps TRBD1 (6 bases). V lost 4 bases to trimming and J lost 4 bases, with 19 bases between them. Germline V gene sequence: CDR1 LGHDT, CDR2 YNNKEL (reference sequence). CDR3 size: 16 residues. The CDR3 here is CASSPGRRGARTEAFF. DNA for the CDR3: TGTGCCAGCAGCCCGGGAAGAAGGGGGGCGCGCACTGAAGCTTTCTTT.

This clonotype has only a few counts. The chain employs TRBV20-1 and TRBJ2-7; 9 nucleotides line up with TRBD2. The DNA end is a closer match to TRBJ2-5, so the J assignment may be wrong. Germline loops: CDR1 DFQATT, CDR2 SNEGSKA (reference sequence). This CDR3 is 14 amino acids long. This CDR3 reads CSARVSSGAETQYF. The CDR3 DNA reads TGCAGTGCTAGAGTTTCTAGCGGGGCGGAGACCCAGTACTTC.

This clonotype was detected only a few times. The rearrangement joins TRBV12-5 to TRBJ2-2, with D possibly being TRBD1 (6 bases). V was cut by 1 base and J by 6 bases, with 9 bases left in between. This CDR3 is built from 14 residues. Germline V gene lookup returns CDR1 LGHNT and CDR2 FRNRAP. CDR3 coding DNA: TGTGCTAGTGGTTTGGCTACAGGGTCCGGGGAGCTGTTTTTT. Amino acid sequence: CASGLATGSGELFF.

V gene TRBV29-1 combines with J gene TRBJ1-3; the D gene is possibly TRBD1 (5 bases). Trimming took off 7 bases at V and 0 bases at J, with 16 bases between the two ends. The CDR3 runs to 15 residues. The V gene's germline CDR1 is SQVTM and CDR2 ANQGSEA. The CDR3, as DNA: TGCAGCGCTTCCGGGACGGTAGACTCTGGAAACACCATATATTTT. Residues: CSASGTVDSGNTIYF.

J is TRBJ2-7 and V is TRBV5-1; D may match TRBD1 or TRBD2 (5 bases each). CDR1 is SGHRS and CDR2 is YFSETQ in the germline V gene. Trimming took 0 bases from V and 5 from J, leaving 12 bases between them. The CDR3 runs 14 residues. The CDR3 loop is CASSLDTGPNEQYF. In DNA, the CDR3 is TGCGCCAGCAGCTTGGACACGGGGCCCAACGAGCAGTACTTC.

The genes are TRBV5-1 and TRBJ2-7, with no clear D. V was clipped by 0 bases and J by 2 bases, with 9 bases between them. Germline V CDR1 and CDR2: SGHRS, YFSETQ. This CDR3 is built from 14 residues. CDR3 loop: CASSLGVSTYEQYF. In nucleotides, the CDR3 is TGCGCCAGCAGCTTGGGGGTCAGTACCTACGAGCAGTACTTC.

This clonotype turned up a few times. The J gene is TRBJ2-5, the V gene TRBV7-9; possible D gene TRBD2, 5 bases. The V end lost 5 bases, the J end lost 4 bases, and 20 bases lay between the germline ends. Germline CDR1 and CDR2: SEHNR and FQNEAQ (reference sequence). CDR3 length equals 16 residues. The CDR3 loop is CASSPGDLGFAETQYF. In nucleotides, the CDR3 is TGTGCCAGCAGCCCCGGGGATTTGGGGTTCGCAGAGACCCAGTACTTC.

There are a few counts of this clonotype. The rearrangement uses TRBV3-1 and TRBJ2-3; D not certain. Trimming pared 1 base from V and 8 bases from J, leaving 7 bases between. Per germline, CDR1 LGHDT and CDR2 YNNKEL (reference sequence). The CDR3 extends over 12 amino acids. The CDR3 here is CASSQGPGTQYF. CDR3 DNA sequence: TGTGCCAGCAGCCAAGGCCCGGGTACGCAGTATTTT.

The chain uses TRBV9 and TRBJ2-7; 9 bases align to TRBD1. V gave up 1 base and J gave up 6 bases; unmatched junction bases: 8. The CDR3 loop spans 15 amino acids. Germline CDR1 SGDLS, CDR2 YYNGEE. CDR3 amino acids: CASSVTGQGMGEQYF. CDR3 nucleotide sequence: TGTGCCAGCAGCGTAACGGGACAGGGTATGGGCGAGCAGTACTTC.

This rearrangement joins TRBV5-1 to TRBJ2-5; TRBD2 matches at 13 bases. Per the germline V gene, CDR1 is SGHRS and CDR2 is YFSETQ. The CDR3 is 16 amino acids. J was trimmed by 3 bases and V by 0 bases; bases with no gene match: 2. CDR3 bases: TGCGCCAGCAGCTTGGACGGACTAGCGGGGGAAGAGACCCAGTACTTC. Translated: CASSLDGLAGEETQYF.

This clonotype was seen only a few times. CDR3 sequence reads: CASSYSAGGSTDTQYF. In DNA, the CDR3 is TGTGCCAGCAGTTACTCAGCGGGGGGAAGCACAGATACGCAGTATTTT. The V gene is TRBV6-5, the J gene TRBJ2-3; 9 positions match TRBD2. V lost 0 bases and J lost 0; bases outside the gene matches: 1. Germline CDR1 is MNHEY and CDR2 is SVGAGI. CDR3 length equals 16 residues.

The chain employs TRBV12-3 or TRBV12-4 and TRBJ1-3; D gene uncertain. The CDR3 has 16 amino acids. Trimming pared 7 bases from V and 0 bases from J, leaving 16 bases between. The CDR3 coding sequence is TGTGCCAGCACCCTAGTACTAACCTCCTCTGGAAACACCATATATTTT. Amino acid sequence: CASTLVLTSSGNTIYF.

The chain links TRBV9 to TRBJ1-1; tentatively, D is TRBD1 (6 bases). The germline V gene has CDR1 SGDLS and CDR2 YYNGEE. This CDR3 has 14 amino acids. V lost 4 bases to trimming and J lost 4 bases, with 14 bases between them. The chain's CDR3 is CASSLSQGLTEAFF. DNA of the CDR3: TGTGCCAGCAGCTTAAGTCAGGGGCTCACTGAAGCTTTCTTT.

The chain couples TRBV7-2 to TRBJ1-1; D not resolved. Germline V lookup: CDR1 SGHTA, CDR2 FQGNSA. V lost 7 bases, J lost 6 bases, and 15 bases lay in between. The CDR3 loop spans 13 amino acids. The CDR3 region has the DNA TGTGCCAGCAAAGGGCAGATGAGGGCTGAAGCTTTCTTT. It yields the protein CASKGQMRAEAFF.

This clonotype has ten or more counts. The chain recombines TRBV7-3 with TRBJ2-3; D call uncertain. There are 14 residues in the CDR3. Trimming took 6 bases from V and 1 from J, leaving 11 bases between them. Germline CDR1 and CDR2: SGHTA and FQGTGA. CDR3 region: CASSPLGGTDTQYF. CDR3 sequence (DNA): TGTGCCAGCAGTCCGCTGGGCGGCACAGATACGCAGTATTTT.

This clonotype was recorded a few times. CDR3 region: CASSQAHGQAGEKLFF. The CDR3 DNA follows: TGTGCCAGCAGCCAAGCCCACGGACAGGCCGGTGAAAAACTGTTTTTT. The V and J genes are TRBV4-2 and TRBJ1-4; 7 bases fit TRBD1. V lost 1 base and J lost 7; bases outside the gene matches: 9. Germline values: CDR1 LGHNA, CDR2 YNFKEQ. The CDR3 covers 16 residues.

The gene calls are TRBV20-1 and TRBJ1-5; maybe TRBD1 (6 bases). V was cut by 3 bases and J by 6 bases, with 15 bases left in between. This CDR3 contains 14 residues. Germline V CDR1 and CDR2: DFQATT, SNEGSKA (reference sequence). The DNA of the CDR3 is TGCAGTGCTAGCGGGCAGGGGAAGATTCAGCCCCAGCATTTT. This encodes CSASGQGKIQPQHF.

In this sample, this clonotype turned up a few times. The chain has TRBV29-1 and TRBJ2-6; a weak D match, TRBD1 (6 bases). CDR1 is SQVTM, CDR2 ANQGSEA, per germline. The germline V and J ends were trimmed by 4 bases and 4 bases, with 11 bases remaining between them. The CDR3 is made up of 14 amino acids. Here the CDR3 reads CSVAGVSGANVLTF. The CDR3 DNA reads TGCAGCGTTGCAGGGGTTTCCGGGGCCAACGTCCTGACTTTC.

The J gene is TRBJ1-5, the V gene TRBV5-5; maybe TRBD1 (5 bases). The length of the CDR3 is 14 residues. Between the trimmed V and J ends, which lost 1 base and 3 bases, there was a span of 8 bases. CDR1 and CDR2 from the germline V gene are SGHKS and YYEKEE (reference sequence). Here the CDR3 DNA reads TGTGCCAGCAGCTTGATGGGGGACAATCAGCCCCAGCATTTT. It encodes CASSLMGDNQPQHF.

This clonotype was recorded a few times. The rearrangement joins TRBV7-9 to TRBJ1-2; unclear D gene. This CDR3 region has 14 residues. Germline lookup yields CDR1 SEHNR and CDR2 FQNEAQ (reference sequence). V gave up 1 base and J gave up 0 bases, with 6 bases separating them. CDR3 nucleotide sequence: TGTGCCAGCAGCTTAGGGGAAGCTAACTATGGCTACACCTTC. Translated: CASSLGEANYGYTF.

V and J are TRBV29-1 and TRBJ1-2, with TRBD1 identical over 11 bases. CDR1 and CDR2 from the germline V gene are SQVTM and ANQGSEA. The CDR3 is 14 amino acids. V shed 6 bases, J shed 6 bases, and the junction held 9 bases outside the gene matches. This CDR3 reads CSVVTGTGGHGYTF. The CDR3 nucleotides are TGCAGCGTCGTTACCGGGACAGGGGGACATGGCTACACCTTC. Full variable domain (rest looked up from reference TRBV29-1 and TRBJ1-2): SAVISQKPSRDICQRGTSLTIQCQVDSQVTMMFWYRQQPGQSLTLIATANQGSEATYESGFVIDKFPISRPNLTFSTLTVSNMSPEDSSIYLCSVVTGTGGHGYTFGSGTRLTVV.

The sample holds a few counts of this clonotype. The CDR3 coding sequence is TGCAGTGCTAGAGAAGGCAGGGAGTACGAGCAGTACTTC. Its translation is CSAREGREYEQYF. V is TRBV20-1 and J is TRBJ2-7; D is possibly TRBD1 or TRBD2 (5 bases each). V lost 0 bases to trimming and J lost 4 bases, with 10 bases between them. The length of the CDR3 is 13 residues. CDR1 and CDR2 (germline): DFQATT, SNEGSKA (reference sequence).

The rearrangement uses TRBV20-1 and TRBJ2-5; D remains unclear. The CDR3 totals 12 residues. Looked up from germline, CDR1 is DFQATT and CDR2 is SNEGSKA (reference sequence). Trimming cost V 4 bases and J 1 base, with 7 bases left between them. This CDR3 is CSAMVLQETQYF. DNA of the CDR3: TGCAGTGCTATGGTCCTCCAAGAGACCCAGTACTTC.

The rearrangement links TRBV6-5 to TRBJ1-2; D gene ambiguous. The germline gives CDR1 MNHEY, CDR2 SVGAGI. The CDR3 is 13 amino acids. The germline V and J ends were trimmed by 4 bases and 4 bases, with 10 bases remaining between them. The CDR3 loop is CASSSWRGYGYTF. CDR3 DNA sequence: TGTGCCAGCAGTTCCTGGAGAGGCTATGGCTACACCTTC.